This entry lists 3 T cell receptor beta chains sequenced from one sample in a study of blood T cell repertoires in COVID-19. Measured with immunoSEQ multiplex PCR; TCRdb has only the in-frame clones, and not every one. Of around 52,000 clones detected, around 90% appear once; the ten largest clones hold 22%. Sequencing input: peripheral blood. Receptor source: an elderly woman with COVID-19, enrolled during active disease.

The chain links TRBV2 to TRBJ2-7; 8 nucleotides align to TRBD2. The V and J ends lost 4 bases and 0 bases, in that order; junction bases with no gene match: 2. The CDR3 runs to 14 residues. Germline-derived CDR1 and CDR2 are SNHLY and FYNNEI. The DNA of the CDR3 is TGTGCCAGCAGTGGGGGGACTAGCTCCTACGAGCAGTACTTC. Amino acid sequence: CASSGGTSSYEQYF.

V is TRBV2 and J is TRBJ2-7, with 7 nucleotides matching TRBD1. V lost 7 bases, J lost 7 bases, and 13 bases stayed unmatched. The CDR3 has 14 amino acids. Germline CDR1 reads SNHLY; CDR2 reads FYNNEI. The DNA of the CDR3 is TGTGCCAGCATGGTGGGGACAGTGCCCTCTGAGCAGTACTTC. This codes for CASMVGTVPSEQYF.

The chain combines TRBV24-1 with TRBJ2-2, with D hard to call. Trimming pared 2 bases from V and 3 bases from J, leaving 9 bases between. Germline V lookup: CDR1 KGHDR, CDR2 SFDVKD. The CDR3 length is 15 residues. This CDR3 is CATSDSRHYTGELFF. CDR3 coding DNA: TGTGCCACCAGTGATTCCCGACACTACACCGGGGAGCTGTTTTTT.